What follows is one TCR beta chain and its context. Its antigen remains unidentified. Treatment of the sample: randomized to nivolumab then ipilimumab (arm A) or the reverse (arm B). The length of the CDR3 is 15 residues. The data derive from a study of sequential checkpoint blockade in melanoma. On the study more broadly: First-line arms were nivolumab then ipilimumab, or the reverse, randomized 1:1. Matched biopsies came pretreatment and at week 13 for approximately 22 patients.

The method was immunoSEQ multiplex PCR; TCRdb's version includes in-frame clones alone and lacks a portion of them. The profile covers approximately 37,000 clones, with roughly 32% appearing a single time and 1.5% to 2% taken by the ten largest. Findings and limits, study-wide: Mutational load did not correlate with tumor T-cell fraction or clonality.

The sequence came from a human donor with melanoma. The sequencing used tumor tissue (inferred from file names), collected from a patient given nivolumab and ipilimumab in sequence. This chain joins TRBV1 and TRBJ2-7; the table's D call TRBD1 went unverified against the DNA. TRBV1 is shown as a pseudogene. CDR3 in DNA: TGCGCCAGCAGCGAACGACAGGGGGGACGGGGCGAGCAGTACTTC. Its translation is CASSERQGGRGEQYF.